This TCR beta chain was retrieved from a study of OX40 agonist ivuxolimab in advanced cancers. The wider study: The eligibility criteria allowed prior anti-PD-1, anti-PD-L1 or anti-CTLA-4 therapy, and 40% had some.

Individuals having autoimmune disease history or systemic immunosuppression were not enrolled. Libraries were prepared by immunoSEQ multiplex PCR; TCRdb keeps only in-frame clonotypes and omits some of them. The sample lists about 100,000 clones; 89% were seen once. Losses at the gene ends were 3 bases for V and 6 bases for J; bases not matched to a gene: 2. This CDR3 is 13 amino acids long. Germline V gene lookup returns CDR1 SGHAT and CDR2 FQNNGV. The J gene is TRBJ2-3, the V gene TRBV11-2; 8 bases are shared with TRBD1. The sequences come from CD4+ or CD8+ T cells sorted from blood, collected in a trial of the OX40 agonist ivuxolimab. The sequence came from an adult with an advanced solid tumor such as melanoma, head and neck, liver or kidney cancer. The CDR3 DNA sequence: TGTGCCAGCAGCTTGGACAGGGCGGATACGCAGTATTTT. This sequence encodes CASSLDRADTQYF.